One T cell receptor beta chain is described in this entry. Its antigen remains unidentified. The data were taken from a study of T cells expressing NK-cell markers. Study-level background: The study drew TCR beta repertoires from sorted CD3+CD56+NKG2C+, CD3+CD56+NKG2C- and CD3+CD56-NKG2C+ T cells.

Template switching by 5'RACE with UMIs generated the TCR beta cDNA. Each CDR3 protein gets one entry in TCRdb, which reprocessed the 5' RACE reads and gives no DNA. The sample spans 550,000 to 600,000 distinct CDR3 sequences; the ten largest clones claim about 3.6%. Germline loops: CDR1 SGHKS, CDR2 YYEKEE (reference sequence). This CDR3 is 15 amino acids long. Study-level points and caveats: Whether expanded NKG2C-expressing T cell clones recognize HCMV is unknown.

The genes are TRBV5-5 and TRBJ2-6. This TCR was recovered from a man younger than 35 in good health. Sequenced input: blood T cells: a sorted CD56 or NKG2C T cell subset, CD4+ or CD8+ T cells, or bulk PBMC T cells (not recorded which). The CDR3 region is CASSKQSSGANVLTF.